Each of the 10 T cell receptor beta chains below was sequenced from the same sample in a study of neurological immune-mediated disorders. TCRdb reprocessed the 5' RACE reads with MiXCR, giving one entry per CDR3 protein. Here the sample spans more than 45,000 distinct CDR3 sequences, 3.6% being singletons. Sequenced input: PBMCs. These receptors were obtained from a man in his thirties or forties with multiple sclerosis.

This clonotype was observed a handful of times. The rearrangement joins TRBV30 to TRBJ2-5, with D possibly being TRBD2 (5 bases). Germline values: CDR1 GTSNPN, CDR2 SVGIG (reference sequence). V lost 3 bases, J lost 1 base, and 12 bases lay in between. The CDR3 contains 14 residues. The CDR3 region is CAWRRGRVQETQYF. In nucleotides, the CDR3 is TGTGCCTGGAGGCGAGGGAGAGTCCAAGAGACCCAGTACTTC.

This clonotype came up many times. This chain joins TRBV20-1 and TRBJ1-2; 8 positions match TRBD1. The CDR3 sequence is 14 residues long. J lost 5 bases, V lost 5 bases, and 10 bases had no gene match. Germline V gene data show CDR1 as DFQATT and CDR2 as SNEGSKA (reference sequence). CDR3 DNA: TGCAGTGCTTTGGACAGGGAAAGGGTTTATGGCTACACCTTC. It is translated as CSALDRERVYGYTF.

This clonotype was detected many times. The chain joins TRBV20-1 to TRBJ2-7; tentatively, D is TRBD1 (6 bases). The CDR3 consists of 14 residues. The germline V gene has CDR1 DFQATT and CDR2 SNEGSKA (reference sequence). V was shortened by 5 bases and J by 0 bases, with 14 bases between the two germline ends. The CDR3 nucleotides are TGCAGTGCTGTAGACAGGAAAAGCTCCTACGAGCAGTACTTC. Translating it yields CSAVDRKSSYEQYF.

This sequence joins TRBV7-6 and TRBJ1-2; the D is unclear. The V end was cut by 4 bases, the J end by 3 bases, with 6 bases between. Germline V lookup: CDR1 SGHVS, CDR2 FNYEAQ. The CDR3 spans 12 residues. CDR3 DNA sequence: TGTGCCAGCAGCTCGACCTACTATGGCTACACCTTC. Translating it yields CASSSTYYGYTF.

A few counts support this clonotype. The chain carries TRBV12-3 or TRBV12-4 and TRBJ2-3, with a weak D call TRBD2 (7 bases). V dropped 0 bases and J dropped 2 bases, with 12 bases sitting between them. The CDR3 contains 16 residues. CDR3: CASSLATGRVTDTQYF. The DNA of the CDR3 is TGTGCCAGCAGTTTAGCAACAGGGAGGGTCACAGATACGCAGTATTTT.

This clonotype was counted at least ten times. V and J are TRBV5-1 and TRBJ1-4, with a weak D call TRBD1 (6 bases). V lost 4 bases, J lost 3 bases, and 13 bases lay in between. This CDR3 region has 15 residues. Germline CDR1 reads SGHRS; CDR2 reads YFSETQ. This chain's CDR3 is CASSPSGQPNEKLFF. The CDR3 bases are TGCGCCAGCAGCCCCTCCGGACAGCCTAATGAAAAACTGTTTTTT.

This clonotype was detected many times. The gene calls are TRBV20-1 and TRBJ1-5; a possible D gene is TRBD1 (5 bases). The CDR3 spans 14 residues. V lost 5 bases to trimming and J lost 6 bases, with 17 bases between them. The germline V gene encodes CDR1 DFQATT and CDR2 SNEGSKA (reference sequence). The CDR3, as DNA: TGCAGTGCTTCTGGGGGGGGGACGGGTCAGCCCCAGCATTTT. Its protein is CSASGGGTGQPQHF.

The sample holds a few counts of this clonotype. The chain links TRBV6-6 to TRBJ2-7; TRBD2 aligns across 9 bases. V lost 7 bases and J lost 2; bases outside the gene matches: 3. The germline gives CDR1 MNHNY, CDR2 SVGAGI (reference sequence). The CDR3 has 13 amino acids. The CDR3 reads CASTPSGTYEQYF. DNA for the CDR3: TGTGCCAGCACGCCTAGCGGGACCTACGAGCAGTACTTC.

On this clonotype: A clone one base away is much larger, so this may be a read error. This rearrangement joins TRBV28 to TRBJ1-5; D gene ambiguous. Germline V gene lookup returns CDR1 MDHEN and CDR2 SYDVKM. The CDR3 has 14 amino acids. The CDR3 is CVSSLGRRNQPQHF. The CDR3 bases are TGTGTCAGCAGTTTAGGGCGGAGAAATCAGCCCCAGCATTTT.

J is TRBJ2-1 and V is TRBV15; D is perhaps TRBD2 (8 bases). V lost 1 base to trimming and J lost 1 base, with 23 bases between them. Germline CDR1 LNHNV, CDR2 YYDKDF (reference sequence). CDR3 length: 20 residues. This chain's CDR3 is CATSRGRGLAGRTSYNEQFF. The CDR3 DNA follows: TGTGCCACCAGCAGAGGGAGGGGGCTAGCGGGCCGAACTTCCTACAATGAGCAGTTCTTC.